These 30 T cell receptor beta chains share one sample of origin, sequenced in a study of regulatory T cells in long-lasting Graves disease. Libraries of TCR beta came from iRepertoire HTBI primers plus Arm-PCR of CDR3 regions. TCRdb used MiXCR to reprocess the multiplex PCR reads, holding one entry per CDR3 protein. The sample yields more than 300,000 distinct CDR3 sequences, less than 20% seen once. The time point here: persistent/refractory GD, antithyroid drugs over 5 years with positive TRAb. The TCR library was made from RNA extracted from PBMCs. The material was peripheral blood mononuclear cells (PBMCs), obtained when the disease was refractory, from a patient treated with antithyroid drugs. The receptors were sampled from a female donor with Graves disease.

As DNA, the CDR3 is TGTGCCAGCAGTACTGGGACTAGCGGGAGTCGAACCCAGTACTTC. Its protein product is CASSTGTSGSRTQYF. This sequence joins TRBV12-3 or TRBV12-4 and TRBJ2-5; 14 bases map to TRBD2. V lost 5 bases, J lost 8 bases, and 7 bases stayed unmatched. CDR3 length: 15 residues.

This clonotype was found many times. The chain couples TRBV3-1 to TRBJ2-4; 7 nucleotides agree with TRBD1. Germline CDR1 LGHDT, CDR2 YNNKEL (reference sequence). The CDR3 is 17 amino acids. Trimming removed 0 bases from V and 1 base from J; junction bases left unmatched: 6. The CDR3 nucleotides are TGTGCCAGCAGCCAAGAGACAGGGCCCACGGCCAAAAACATTCAGTACTTC. Its translation: CASSQETGPTAKNIQYF.

Comments on this clonotype: It may be a read error: a sequence one base away is much more abundant. The conserved final phenylalanine or tryptophan is absent from the CDR3, which likely points to a read error. The rearrangement uses TRBV7-2 and TRBJ2-5; 10 bases map to TRBD1. This CDR3 region has 17 residues. V lost 1 base to trimming and J lost 1 base; unmatched junction nucleotides: 6. Germline CDR1 reads SGHTA; CDR2 reads FQGNSA. CDR3 bases: TGTGCCAGCAGCTTAGTGGGGACAGGGGCCATCCAAGAGACCCAGTACCTC. Protein sequence: CASSLVGTGAIQETQYL.

The V gene is TRBV3-1, the J gene TRBJ1-5; D not certain. V dropped 3 bases and J dropped 1 base, with 7 bases sitting between them. The germline CDR1 and CDR2 sequences are LGHDT and YNNKEL (reference sequence). The CDR3 is made up of 14 amino acids. The CDR3 spells CASSHFGSNQPQHF. For the CDR3, the DNA is TGTGCCAGCAGCCATTTTGGCAGCAATCAGCCCCAGCATTTT.

This clonotype has a count of ten or more. The chain joins TRBV12-3 or TRBV12-4 to TRBJ2-7, with TRBD1 identical over 7 bases. The CDR3 totals 15 residues. Trimming at V came to 5 bases and at J to 2 bases, leaving 9 bases not matched to a gene. The CDR3 DNA sequence: TGTGCCAGCAGTCAAGGGACAGTAAAGACCTACGAGCAGTACTTC. Encoded protein: CASSQGTVKTYEQYF.

This clonotype has a count of ten or more. The rearrangement joins TRBV18 to TRBJ2-5; tentative D call: TRBD1 (6 bases). The V end lost 5 bases, the J end lost 2 bases, and 15 bases lay between the germline ends. The CDR3 spans 15 residues. CDR1 and CDR2 (germline): KGHSH, LQKENI. CDR3 residues: CASSRGNREQETQYF. The CDR3 DNA sequence: TGTGCCAGCTCAAGGGGAAACAGGGAACAAGAGACCCAGTACTTC.

This CDR3 reads CSATRGSEAFF. The CDR3 DNA reads as TGCAGTGCTACCCGGGGGAGTGAAGCTTTCTTT. The V and J genes are TRBV20-1 and TRBJ1-1; D may be TRBD1 (5 bases). This CDR3 has 11 amino acids. The germline V and J ends were trimmed by 4 bases and 7 bases, with 10 bases remaining between them. CDR1 and CDR2 from the germline V gene are DFQATT and SNEGSKA (reference sequence).

This clonotype has at least ten counts. The J gene is TRBJ1-2, the V gene TRBV10-3; D not resolved. The germline V gene has CDR1 ENHRY and CDR2 SYGVKD. This CDR3 region has 16 residues. Trimming removed 7 bases at V and 0 bases at J, with 18 bases between. CDR3 coding DNA: TGTGCCATCACCAAGGAAAGATGGCCAGCTAACTATGGCTACACCTTC. It codes for CAITKERWPANYGYTF.

The V call is TRBV7-9, the J call TRBJ1-2, with D maybe TRBD1 (5 bases). The CDR3 has 14 residues. CDR1 is SEHNR and CDR2 is FQNEAQ in the germline V gene (reference sequence). Trimming pared 1 base from V and 2 bases from J, leaving 8 bases between. The CDR3 sequence is CASSLVQENYGYTF. The CDR3 DNA reads as TGTGCCAGCAGCTTAGTACAGGAGAACTATGGCTACACCTTC.

The table lists this clonotype with many counts. This sequence joins TRBV6-2 or TRBV6-3 and TRBJ2-7; no definite D call. V lost 0 bases and J 3 bases, leaving 15 bases between the germline ends. CDR1 is MNHEY, CDR2 SVGEGT, per germline. The CDR3 totals 16 residues. The CDR3 DNA reads as TGTGCCAGCAGTTACTCGGGCAGCAAACTCTACTACGAGCAGTACTTC. It yields the protein CASSYSGSKLYYEQYF.

This clonotype was picked up many times. This chain links TRBV29-1 with TRBJ1-1; 9 bases fit TRBD1. Germline CDR1 and CDR2: SQVTM and ANQGSEA. V lost 6 bases, J lost 5 bases, and 16 bases stayed unmatched. The CDR3 totals 16 residues. Here the CDR3 DNA reads TGCAGCGTCCTCCCTAGGACAGGGGAGGGAGGAACTGAAGCTTTCTTT. Translation gives CSVLPRTGEGGTEAFF.

This clonotype was seen a few times. This chain connects TRBV30 to TRBJ1-3; 7 bases match TRBD1. Trimming took 3 bases from V and 4 from J; bases not matched to a gene: 6. Germline V gene data show CDR1 as GTSNPN and CDR2 as SVGIG (reference sequence). CDR3 size: 14 residues. The CDR3 bases are TGTGCCTGGAGCGGGGGGACAGCCGGAAACACCATATATTTT. This codes for CAWSGGTAGNTIYF.

CDR3 DNA: TGTGCCAGTAGTACCCTGATCTATGGCTACACCTTC. It is translated as CASSTLIYGYTF. The rearrangement links TRBV19 to TRBJ1-2; D call uncertain. Germline V lookup: CDR1 LNHDA, CDR2 SQIVND (reference sequence). Trimming pared 4 bases from V and 4 bases from J, leaving 7 bases between. CDR3 length: 12 residues.

Ten or more counts support this clonotype. This chain uses TRBV28 with TRBJ1-5; D might be TRBD1 (5 bases). The CDR3 is made up of 14 amino acids. Trimming stripped 8 bases from V and 0 bases from J, with 11 bases between. Germline-derived CDR1 and CDR2 are MDHEN and SYDVKM. CDR3 region: CASRDRFSNQPQHF. The CDR3 coding sequence is TGTGCCAGCCGAGACAGATTTAGCAATCAGCCCCAGCATTTT.

Of note for this clonotype: With a much larger clone just one base away, this may be a read error. In this CDR3 the conserved last residue, phenylalanine or tryptophan, is missing, so a read error is likely. The rearrangement links TRBV19 to TRBJ1-1, with D uncertain. The CDR3 sequence is 14 residues long. Germline V CDR1 and CDR2: LNHDA, SQIVND (reference sequence). V gave up 6 bases and J gave up 5 bases, with 16 bases separating them. CDR3 coding DNA: TGTGCCAGTAGCAAATCCCGAGTTCTTACTGAAGCTTTCCTT. Translation: CASSKSRVLTEAFL.

This clonotype was detected ten times or more. V and J are TRBV12-3 or TRBV12-4 and TRBJ2-7, with D tentatively TRBD2 (7 bases). The V end was cut by 2 bases, the J end by 4 bases, with 15 bases between. The CDR3 length is 15 residues. DNA of the CDR3: TGTGCCAGCAGTTTAAGGGGGAGGGGAGAGTACGAGCAGTACTTC. The encoded protein is CASSLRGRGEYEQYF.

This clonotype was counted at least ten times. The rearrangement joins TRBV6-9 to TRBJ2-5, with TRBD1 as a possible D gene (6 bases). Trimming took off 3 bases at V and 1 base at J, with 15 bases between the two ends. The CDR3 runs to 16 residues. CDR1 is MNHGY, CDR2 SVAAGI, per germline. The CDR3 loop reads CASSYGQGLGQETQYF. Here the CDR3 DNA reads TGTGCCAGCAGTTACGGGCAGGGGCTCGGCCAAGAGACCCAGTACTTC.

This clonotype showed up just a few times. An end of the junction differs from the germline gene, which may be a read error. V is TRBV4-3 and J is TRBJ2-7, with 9 bases identical to TRBD1. Germline assignment: CDR1 LGHNA and CDR2 YSLEER. The CDR3 has 11 residues. The chain's CDR3 is CASSQDTGQGF. The CDR3, as DNA: TGCGCCAGCAGCCAAGATACGGGACAGGGTTTC.

In this sample, this clonotype turned up a few times. The J gene is TRBJ1-2, the V gene TRBV7-2; D possibly corresponds to TRBD1 (6 bases). Trimming removed 2 bases at V and 5 bases at J, with 12 bases between. There are 14 residues in the CDR3. Germline values: CDR1 SGHTA, CDR2 FQGNSA. CDR3 region: CASSLQGSFYGYTF. CDR3 DNA: TGTGCCAGCAGCTTACAGGGGTCCTTTTATGGCTACACCTTC.

This chain uses TRBV5-4 with TRBJ2-7, with D perhaps assigned TRBD1 or TRBD2 (5 bases each). CDR3 length: 14 residues. V was shortened by 4 bases and J by 3 bases, with 14 bases between the two germline ends. CDR1 is SGHNT, CDR2 YYREEE, per germline (reference sequence). CDR3 sequence (DNA): TGTGCCAGCAGCCGAGAGGGGCAGTTCTACGAGCAGTACTTC. It yields the protein CASSREGQFYEQYF.

This clonotype was recorded at least ten times. V is TRBV7-2 and J is TRBJ1-5; possibly TRBD1 for D (5 bases). The CDR3 contains 17 residues. Germline V lookup: CDR1 SGHTA, CDR2 FQGNSA. Between the trimmed V and J ends, which lost 1 base and 6 bases, there was a span of 19 bases. CDR3 in amino acids: CASSLGDGSFRGQPQHF. CDR3 bases: TGTGCCAGCAGCTTAGGGGACGGATCGTTCCGTGGTCAGCCCCAGCATTTT.

In its sample, this clonotype was seen many times. The CDR3 loop reads CASSLAGGLITGELFF. The CDR3 nucleotides read TGTGCCAGCAGCTTAGCTGGCGGGCTAATCACCGGGGAGCTGTTTTTT. V is TRBV11-2 and J is TRBJ2-2, with D perhaps TRBD2 (5 bases). The CDR3 is 16 amino acids. Trimming shortened V by 1 base and J by 4 bases, and 13 bases separated the two germline ends. Germline V CDR1 and CDR2: SGHAT, FQNNGV.

This clonotype came up many times. The gene calls are TRBV5-8 and TRBJ1-6; 7 nucleotides agree with TRBD1. The J segment lost 6 bases and the V segment lost 4 bases, leaving 13 bases of the junction unmatched. Germline values: CDR1 SGHTS, CDR2 YDEGEE. The CDR3 is made up of 17 amino acids. CDR3: CASSIRTTGWPNSPLHF. The CDR3 nucleotides are TGTGCCAGCAGCATCAGAACGACAGGGTGGCCTAATTCACCCCTCCACTTT.

This clonotype showed up many times. The chain has TRBV28 and TRBJ2-7, with 7 bases lining up with TRBD1. This CDR3 region has 14 residues. Germline CDR1 and CDR2: MDHEN and SYDVKM. The junction had 6 bases not matched to a gene; V was cut back by 6 bases and J by 1 base. The CDR3 here is CASRTGTESYEQYF. In nucleotides, the CDR3 is TGTGCCAGCAGAACCGGGACAGAATCCTACGAGCAGTACTTC.

Worth noting for this clonotype: This sequence may be a read error, since a much larger clone differs from it by one base. The V call is TRBV6-1, the J call TRBJ1-6; 9 bases match TRBD1. The CDR3 is 17 amino acids. The ends lost 2 bases at V and 10 bases at J; junction bases unmatched: 12. The germline CDR1 and CDR2 sequences are MNHNS and SASEGT. The CDR3 DNA reads as TGTGCCAGCAGTGAAAGGTGGAGATGGGACAGGGAATCACCCCTCCACTTT. It is translated as CASSERWRWDRESPLHF.

This chain joins TRBV12-3 or TRBV12-4 and TRBJ2-3, with 11 bases aligning to TRBD2. V was pared by 5 bases and J by 5 bases, with 9 bases of the junction left unmatched. This CDR3 comprises 16 residues. The DNA for the CDR3 is TGTGCCAGCAGTCCCCCGACTAGCGGGAATGAAGATACGCAGTATTTT. As protein: CASSPPTSGNEDTQYF.

The CDR3 DNA reads TGTGCCAGCACTCTGGGACTAGCGGCGCACGGGGAGCTGTTTTTT. Encoded protein: CASTLGLAAHGELFF. The chain has TRBV12-3 or TRBV12-4 and TRBJ2-2, with 11 bases that match TRBD2. Germline trimming cut 7 bases from V and 7 bases from J; bases unmatched to any gene: 8. This CDR3 comprises 15 residues.

This clonotype was counted at least ten times. J is TRBJ2-5 and V is TRBV10-3; 9 bases are shared with TRBD1. Per germline, CDR1 ENHRY and CDR2 SYGVKD. Trimming took 2 bases from V and 5 from J; bases not matched to a gene: 6. The CDR3 extends over 15 amino acids. CDR3 in DNA: TGTGCCATCAGTGAGCCCGGACAGGGGATCGAGACCCAGTACTTC. Its translation: CAISEPGQGIETQYF.

This clonotype was observed many times. V is TRBV28 and J is TRBJ1-5, with D hard to call. V was shortened by 1 base and J by 0 bases, with 10 bases between the two germline ends. CDR1 MDHEN and CDR2 SYDVKM come from the germline V gene. There are 16 residues in the CDR3. The CDR3 spells CASSLLDLLSNQPQHF. The CDR3 nucleotides are TGTGCCAGCAGTTTATTAGATCTGCTTAGCAATCAGCCCCAGCATTTT.

This clonotype has ten or more counts. V usage is TRBV5-1 and J usage is TRBJ2-7, with 7 bases fitting TRBD2. The V gene end was trimmed by 0 bases and the J gene end by 5 bases; junction bases not matched to a gene: 8. Germline assignment: CDR1 SGHRS and CDR2 YFSETQ. The CDR3 is 15 residues long. In nucleotides, the CDR3 is TGCGCCAGCAGCTTGGCTCGGACTAGATACGACGAGCAGTACTTC. This codes for CASSLARTRYDEQYF.